Sequencing of this T cell receptor beta chain was carried out in a study of blood T cell repertoires in COVID-19. Looking at the study overall: The samples span acute and convalescent COVID-19 from the United States, Italy and Spain. Sources were T cells, B-cell-depleted T cells, or PBMCs; the material itself was cDNA or gDNA.

Followed over time, Seattle patients had been enrolled while infection was active. In germline, CDR1 is SGHAT, CDR2 FQDESV (reference sequence). The CDR3 is 12 amino acids. V gave up 5 bases and J gave up 10 bases, with 13 bases separating them. Per the study methods: Amplification with reference gene primers provided the estimates of nucleated cell counts. Libraries were prepared by immunoSEQ multiplex PCR; TCRdb keeps only in-frame clonotypes and omits some of them. The DNA was the basis for D and trimming; V, J and clone size are from that table. The sample records some 200,000 clones, around 85% being singletons.

This clonotype was obtained from an older woman with COVID-19, enrolled during active disease. The chain is built from TRBV11-1 and TRBJ2-3; D perhaps matches TRBD2 (5 bases). Sequencing was performed on peripheral blood. The CDR3 region has the DNA TGTGCCAGCAGCCATAGACGAGGGCCGCAGTATTTT. Translating gives CASSHRRGPQYF.